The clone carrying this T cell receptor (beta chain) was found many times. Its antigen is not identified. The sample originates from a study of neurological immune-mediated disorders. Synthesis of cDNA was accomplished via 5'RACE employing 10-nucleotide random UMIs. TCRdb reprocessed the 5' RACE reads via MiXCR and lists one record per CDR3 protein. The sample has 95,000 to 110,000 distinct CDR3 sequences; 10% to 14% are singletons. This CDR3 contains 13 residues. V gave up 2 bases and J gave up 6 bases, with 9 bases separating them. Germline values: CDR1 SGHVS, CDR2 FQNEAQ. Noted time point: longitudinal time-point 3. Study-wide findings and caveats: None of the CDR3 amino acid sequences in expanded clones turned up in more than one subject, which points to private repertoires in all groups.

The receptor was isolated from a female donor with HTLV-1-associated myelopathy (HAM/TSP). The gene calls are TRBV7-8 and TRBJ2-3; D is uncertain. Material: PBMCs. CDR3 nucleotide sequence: TGTGCCAGCAGCTTATCGATCCGGGATACGCAGTATTTT. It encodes CASSLSIRDTQYF.